Sequencing of this T cell receptor (beta chain) was carried out in a study of blood T cells in healthy people across ages. Study context: About one barcoded beta molecule was captured per two T cells (by template switching). Study-wide results and limits: The long-lived group displayed more naive CD4+ cells, plus higher diversity, than the aged donors did.

As for this clonotype: What it recognizes is unknown. A clone one base away is much larger, so this may be a read error.

The length of the CDR3 is 13 residues. Germline V gene sequence: CDR1 SNHLY, CDR2 FYNNEI. The junction had 10 bases not matched to a gene; V was cut back by 7 bases and J by 11 bases. The amount of total RNA extracted per sample was at least 6 micrograms. Alongside a J-beta primer mix, a sample-barcoded 5' primer served in a second PCR lasting roughly 6 to 12 cycles. Every molecule of cDNA carried a tag from a template-switch adaptor with 12 random nucleotides. From the 5' RACE reads, TCRdb called clonotypes with MiXCR, one entry per CDR3 protein. The sample includes about 780,000 distinct CDR3 sequences, 35% to 50% of them seen just once.

V usage is TRBV2 and J usage is TRBJ2-5; 10 positions match TRBD1. The sequencing sample was made of blood. The TCR originated in an older man in good health. CDR3 coding DNA: TGTGCCAGCAAAGGACAGGGGGTTAATGAGCAGTACTTC. The encoded protein is CASKGQGVNEQYF.